The 10 T cell receptor beta chains below all came from one sample that was sequenced in a study of blood T cell repertoires in COVID-19. Produced via immunoSEQ multiplex PCR; TCRdb's table is partial and in-frame only. The sample lists roughly 370,000 clones, just under 90% occurring once. The material sequenced was PBMCs or T cells enriched from blood (not recorded which). The receptors derive from a woman between 50 and 59 years old who had recovered from COVID-19.

This clone was picked up a small number of times. Here the CDR3 reads CASHNPPTGSFGYTF. The CDR3 DNA reads as TGTGCCAGTCATAATCCCCCGACAGGGTCCTTTGGCTACACCTTC. The chain uses TRBV5-8 and TRBJ1-2; TRBD1 matches at 7 bases. CDR1 and CDR2 from the germline V gene are SGHTS and YDEGEE. The ends lost 8 bases at V and 7 bases at J; junction bases unmatched: 17. CDR3 length equals 15 residues.

V and J are TRBV4-2 and TRBJ1-2, with D unclear. The CDR3 runs 16 residues. Trimming removed 0 bases from V and 4 bases from J, with 15 bases in between. CDR1 LGHNA and CDR2 YNFKEQ come from the germline V gene. The CDR3 nucleotides read TGTGCCAGCAGCCAAGAAAGCCGGGGATCATTCTATGGCTACACCTTC. Translated: CASSQESRGSFYGYTF.

The chain recombines TRBV7-2 with TRBJ2-1; TRBD2 matches 10 bases. The ends lost 0 bases at V and 5 bases at J; junction bases unmatched: 4. CDR3 length: 16 residues. Germline V CDR1 and CDR2: SGHTA, FQGNSA. Here the CDR3 DNA reads TGTGCCAGCAGCTTAGCGCGAGCGGGGGGGCACAATGAGCAGTTCTTC. Its protein is CASSLARAGGHNEQFF. The entire variable domain, with the rest obtained from reference TRBV7-2 and TRBJ2-1, is as follows: GAGVSQSPSNKVTEKGKDVELRCDPISGHTALYWYRQSLGQGLEFLIYFQGNSAPDKSGLPSDRFSAERTGGSVSTLTIQRTQQEDSAVYLCASSLARAGGHNEQFFGPGTRLTVL.

CDR3: CASASGTKTYEQYF. The CDR3 DNA sequence: TGCGCCAGCGCCTCCGGGACAAAGACATACGAGCAGTACTTC. This chain links TRBV4-1 with TRBJ2-7, with D tentatively TRBD1 (6 bases). This CDR3 spans 14 amino acids. V lost 8 bases to trimming and J lost 4 bases, with 18 bases between them. The germline gives CDR1 MGHRA, CDR2 YSYEKL.

The CDR3, as DNA: TGTGCCAGCAGTCCAAGCCACTATGGCTACACCTTC. This encodes CASSPSHYGYTF. The chain couples TRBV12-3 or TRBV12-4 to TRBJ1-2; D remains unclear. V was trimmed by 5 bases and J by 3 bases, leaving 7 bases between them. The CDR3 has 12 amino acids.

The chain recombines TRBV7-2 with TRBJ1-1, with D possibly matching TRBD1 (5 bases). The CDR3 has 17 residues. Between the trimmed V and J ends, which lost 1 base and 0 bases, there was a span of 15 bases. Germline values: CDR1 SGHTA, CDR2 FQGNSA. The CDR3 DNA reads as TGTGCCAGCAGCTTAGAGGTAGGGACTTTAATGAACACTGAAGCTTTCTTT. Translating it yields CASSLEVGTLMNTEAFF.

The genes are TRBV5-1 and TRBJ1-1; weak D call: TRBD1 (5 bases). CDR1 and CDR2 (germline): SGHRS, YFSETQ. CDR3 length equals 13 residues. V was trimmed by 7 bases and J by 0 bases, leaving 10 bases between them. The CDR3 is CASWGELNTEAFF. The CDR3 nucleotides are TGCGCCAGCTGGGGGGAACTGAACACTGAAGCTTTCTTT.

J is TRBJ1-5 and V is TRBV19, with 7 positions matching TRBD1. V lost 1 base to trimming and J lost 6 bases; unmatched junction nucleotides: 3. CDR3 length: 14 residues. CDR1 is LNHDA, CDR2 SQIVND, per germline (reference sequence). CDR3 protein: CASSIGQGVQPQHF. DNA for the CDR3: TGTGCCAGTAGTATAGGGCAGGGGGTTCAGCCCCAGCATTTT.

The chain combines TRBV4-2 with TRBJ2-1, with TRBD2 matching over 14 bases. CDR1 and CDR2 (germline): LGHNA, YNFKEQ. This CDR3 comprises 19 residues. With V trimmed by 4 bases and J by 0 bases, 8 bases remained unmatched. CDR3 bases: TGTGCCAGCAGCCGAACCCGAGGGACTAGCGGGAGCTCCTACAATGAGCAGTTCTTC. Its translation is CASSRTRGTSGSSYNEQFF.

The chain employs TRBV27 and TRBJ1-4, with a tentative D call TRBD1 (6 bases). The length of the CDR3 is 17 residues. Trimming left V 3 bases short and J 2 bases short, with 16 bases between. The germline gives CDR1 MNHEY, CDR2 SMNVEV (reference sequence). The CDR3 DNA follows: TGTGCCAGCAGTTTTGAAGGGGGTAGAGGGACTAATGAAAAACTGTTTTTT. This codes for CASSFEGGRGTNEKLFF.